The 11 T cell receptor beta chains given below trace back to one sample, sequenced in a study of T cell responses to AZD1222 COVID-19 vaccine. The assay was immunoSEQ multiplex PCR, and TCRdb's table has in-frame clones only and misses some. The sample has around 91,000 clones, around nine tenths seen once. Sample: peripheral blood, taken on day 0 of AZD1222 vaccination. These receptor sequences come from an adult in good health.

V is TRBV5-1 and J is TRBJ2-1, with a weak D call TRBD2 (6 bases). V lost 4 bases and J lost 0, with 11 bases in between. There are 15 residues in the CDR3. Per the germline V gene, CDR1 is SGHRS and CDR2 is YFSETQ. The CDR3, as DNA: TGCGCCAGCAGCCAGGAGGGGAGCTCCTACAATGAGCAGTTCTTC. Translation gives CASSQEGSSYNEQFF.

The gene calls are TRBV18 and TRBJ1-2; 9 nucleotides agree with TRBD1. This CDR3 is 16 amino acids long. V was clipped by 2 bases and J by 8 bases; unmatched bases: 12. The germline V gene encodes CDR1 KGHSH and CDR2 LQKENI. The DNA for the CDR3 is TGTGCCAGCTCACCAGGACAGGGGAATGGCGTAGGGGGCTACACCTTC. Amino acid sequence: CASSPGQGNGVGGYTF.

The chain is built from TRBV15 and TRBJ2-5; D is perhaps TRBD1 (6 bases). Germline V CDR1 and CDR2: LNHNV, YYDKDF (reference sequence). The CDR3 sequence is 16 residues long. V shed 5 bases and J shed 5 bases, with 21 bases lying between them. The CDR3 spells CATSRTSGAEGETQYF. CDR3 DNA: TGTGCCACCAGCCGAACCTCAGGGGCGGAAGGCGAGACCCAGTACTTC.

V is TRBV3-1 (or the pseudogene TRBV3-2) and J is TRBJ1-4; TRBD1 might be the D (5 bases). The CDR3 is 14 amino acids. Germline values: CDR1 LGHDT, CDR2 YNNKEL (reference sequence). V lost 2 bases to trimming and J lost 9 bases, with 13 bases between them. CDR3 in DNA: TGTGCCAGCAGCCAATTCCGGGACGGCCAAAAACTGTTTTTT. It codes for CASSQFRDGQKLFF.

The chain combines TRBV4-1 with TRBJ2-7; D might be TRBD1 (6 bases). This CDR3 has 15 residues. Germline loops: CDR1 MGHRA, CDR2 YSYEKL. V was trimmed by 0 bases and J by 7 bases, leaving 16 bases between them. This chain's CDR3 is CASSQEGQPLREQYF. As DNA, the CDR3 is TGCGCCAGCAGCCAAGAAGGACAGCCCCTACGAGAGCAGTACTTC.

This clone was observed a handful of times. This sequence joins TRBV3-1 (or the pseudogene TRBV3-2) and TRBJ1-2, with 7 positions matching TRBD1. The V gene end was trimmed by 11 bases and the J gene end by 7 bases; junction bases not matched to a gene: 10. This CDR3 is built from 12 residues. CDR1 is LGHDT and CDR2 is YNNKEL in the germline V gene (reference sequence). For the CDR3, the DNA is TGTGCCGGGGGAGACAGGGTTAGTGGCTACACCTTC. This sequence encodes CAGGDRVSGYTF.

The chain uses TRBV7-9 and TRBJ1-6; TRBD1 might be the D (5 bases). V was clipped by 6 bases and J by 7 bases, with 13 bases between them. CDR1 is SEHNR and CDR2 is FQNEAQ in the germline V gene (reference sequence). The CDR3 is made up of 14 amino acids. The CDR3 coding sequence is TGTGCCAGCAGGATTGGAGGGGCCAATTCACCCCTCCACTTT. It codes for CASRIGGANSPLHF.

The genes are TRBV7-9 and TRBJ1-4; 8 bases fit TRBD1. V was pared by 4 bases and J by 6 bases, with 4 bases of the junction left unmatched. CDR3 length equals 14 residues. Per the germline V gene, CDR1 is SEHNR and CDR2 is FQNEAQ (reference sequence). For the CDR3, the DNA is TGTGCCAGCAGCTGGACAGGGTTCGATGAAAAACTGTTTTTT. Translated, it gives CASSWTGFDEKLFF.

CDR3 sequence (DNA): TGTGCCAGCAGTTTCGGTAGTCAGCCCCAGCATTTT. Its protein is CASSFGSQPQHF. The chain is built from TRBV28 and TRBJ1-5, with D hard to call. The CDR3 totals 12 residues. From germline, CDR1 is MDHEN and CDR2 SYDVKM. V lost 3 bases and J lost 6, with 6 bases in between.

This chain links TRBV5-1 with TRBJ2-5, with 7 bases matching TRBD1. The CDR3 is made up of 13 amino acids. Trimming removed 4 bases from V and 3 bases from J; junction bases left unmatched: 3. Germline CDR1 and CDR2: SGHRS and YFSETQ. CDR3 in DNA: TGCGCCAGCAGCCGGCAGGGGGAAGAGACCCAGTACTTC. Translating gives CASSRQGEETQYF.

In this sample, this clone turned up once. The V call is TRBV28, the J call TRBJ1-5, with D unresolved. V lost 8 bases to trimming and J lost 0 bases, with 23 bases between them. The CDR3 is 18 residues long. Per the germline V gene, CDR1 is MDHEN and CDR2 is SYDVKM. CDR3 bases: TGTGCCAGCGGAGGGAGCGGCGCGACCCATTATAGCAATCAGCCCCAGCATTTT. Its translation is CASGGSGATHYSNQPQHF.